A single sample gave rise to the 4 T cell receptor beta chains below, sequenced in a study of blood T cell repertoires in COVID-19. Measured with immunoSEQ multiplex PCR; TCRdb has only the in-frame clones, and not every one. This sample has about 71,000 clones, with about 86% found just once. Sequenced sample: peripheral blood. All receptors derive from a man over 45 with active COVID-19.

The chain links TRBV30 to TRBJ1-1; D not certain. The CDR3 loop spans 12 amino acids. Trimming removed 0 bases from V and 10 bases from J, with 12 bases in between. Germline CDR1 is GTSNPN and CDR2 is SVGIG (reference sequence). The DNA for the CDR3 is TGTGCCTGGAGTGTAACAGCCTCTGGAGCTTTCTTT. Translation gives CAWSVTASGAFF.

V gene TRBV30 combines with J gene TRBJ2-2, with a possible D match to TRBD2 (6 bases). The germline gives CDR1 GTSNPN, CDR2 SVGIG (reference sequence). Trimming removed 4 bases at V and 6 bases at J, with 9 bases between. This CDR3 has 12 residues. The CDR3 nucleotides are TGTGCCTGGACGACGGGGGCCGGGGAGCTGTTTTTT. Its protein product is CAWTTGAGELFF.

CDR3 in amino acids: CASSPALAGGRTDTQYF. The CDR3 bases are TGTGCCAGCTCACCGGCCCTAGCGGGGGGGCGAACAGATACGCAGTATTTT. This chain links TRBV18 with TRBJ2-3, with TRBD2 identical over 12 bases. The CDR3 has 17 residues. The J segment lost 3 bases and the V segment lost 3 bases, leaving 7 bases of the junction unmatched. The germline V gene has CDR1 KGHSH and CDR2 LQKENI.

The genes are TRBV11-2 and TRBJ2-7; D is perhaps TRBD2 (6 bases). The CDR3 has 12 residues. Deletions cut 2 bases from V and 4 bases from J, with 6 bases between. Germline assignment: CDR1 SGHAT and CDR2 FQNNGV. CDR3 DNA sequence: TGTGCCAGCAGCTTAAGCGGGTACGAGCAGTACGTC. Translated: CASSLSGYEQYV.